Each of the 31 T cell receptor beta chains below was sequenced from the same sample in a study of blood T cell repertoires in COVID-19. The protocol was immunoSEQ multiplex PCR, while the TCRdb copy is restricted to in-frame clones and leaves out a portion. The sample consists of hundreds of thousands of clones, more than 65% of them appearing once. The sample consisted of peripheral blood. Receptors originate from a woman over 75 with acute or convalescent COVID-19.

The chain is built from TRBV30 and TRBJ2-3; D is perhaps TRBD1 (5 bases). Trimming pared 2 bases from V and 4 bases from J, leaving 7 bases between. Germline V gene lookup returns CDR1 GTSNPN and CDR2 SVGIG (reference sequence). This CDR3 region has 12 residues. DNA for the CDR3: TGTGCCTGGAGTCTCAGGGCAGATACGCAGTATTTT. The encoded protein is CAWSLRADTQYF.

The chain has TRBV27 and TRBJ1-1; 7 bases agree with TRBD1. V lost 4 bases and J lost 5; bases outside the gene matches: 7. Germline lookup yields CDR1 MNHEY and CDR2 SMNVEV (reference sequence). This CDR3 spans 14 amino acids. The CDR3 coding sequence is TGTGCCAGCAGTTCGACAGGGTATGGAACTGAAGCTTTCTTT. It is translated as CASSSTGYGTEAFF.

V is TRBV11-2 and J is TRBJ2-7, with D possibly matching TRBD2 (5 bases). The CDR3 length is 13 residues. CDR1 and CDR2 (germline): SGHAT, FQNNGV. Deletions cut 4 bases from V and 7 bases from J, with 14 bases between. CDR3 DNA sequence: TGTGCCAGCAGCTGGGAACCCGGGAAGGAGCAGTACTTC. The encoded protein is CASSWEPGKEQYF.

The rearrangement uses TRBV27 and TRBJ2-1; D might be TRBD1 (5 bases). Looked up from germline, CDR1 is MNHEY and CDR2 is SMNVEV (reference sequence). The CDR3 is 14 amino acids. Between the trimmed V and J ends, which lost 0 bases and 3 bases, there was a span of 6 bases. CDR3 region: CASSLSGVYNEQFF. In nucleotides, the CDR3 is TGTGCCAGCAGTTTATCAGGGGTCTACAATGAGCAGTTCTTC.

In DNA form, the CDR3 reads TGTGCCAGCCGACCTTTCAGGGGGAATTCACCCCTCCACTTT. Translated, it gives CASRPFRGNSPLHF. The rearrangement links TRBV2 to TRBJ1-6; TRBD1 aligns across 7 bases. The germline V gene has CDR1 SNHLY and CDR2 FYNNEI. This CDR3 contains 14 residues. Germline trimming cut 8 bases from V and 7 bases from J; bases unmatched to any gene: 8. The full variable domain, with the rest looked up from reference TRBV2 and TRBJ1-6, is EPEVTQTPSHQVTQMGQEVILRCVPISNHLYFYWYRQILGQKVEFLVSFYNNEISEKSEIFDDQFSVERPDGSNFTLKIRSTKLEDSAMYFCASRPFRGNSPLHFGNGTRLTVT.

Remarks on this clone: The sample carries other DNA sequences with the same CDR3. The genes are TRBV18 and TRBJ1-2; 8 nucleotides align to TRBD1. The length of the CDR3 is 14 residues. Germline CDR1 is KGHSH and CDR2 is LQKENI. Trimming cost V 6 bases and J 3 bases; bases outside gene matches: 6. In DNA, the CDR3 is TGTGCCAGCTCTCCGGGACAGGACCACTATGGCTACACCTTC. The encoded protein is CASSPGQDHYGYTF.

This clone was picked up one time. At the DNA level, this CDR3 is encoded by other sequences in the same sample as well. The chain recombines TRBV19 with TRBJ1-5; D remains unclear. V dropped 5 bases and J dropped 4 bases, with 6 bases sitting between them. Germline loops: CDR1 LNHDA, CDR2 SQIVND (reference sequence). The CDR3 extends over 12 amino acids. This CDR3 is CASSGSNQPQHF. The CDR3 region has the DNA TGTGCCAGTAGTGGCAGTAATCAGCCCCAGCATTTT.

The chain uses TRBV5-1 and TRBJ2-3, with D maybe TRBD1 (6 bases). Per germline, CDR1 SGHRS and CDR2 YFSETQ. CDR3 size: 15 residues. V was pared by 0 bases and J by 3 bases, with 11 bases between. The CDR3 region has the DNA TGCGCCAGCAGCTTGGAACAGGGAAGGACAGATACGCAGTATTTT. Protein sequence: CASSLEQGRTDTQYF.

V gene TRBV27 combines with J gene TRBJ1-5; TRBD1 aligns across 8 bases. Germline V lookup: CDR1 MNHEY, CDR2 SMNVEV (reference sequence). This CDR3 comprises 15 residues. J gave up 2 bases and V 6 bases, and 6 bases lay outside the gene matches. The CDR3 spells CASRSTGGGNQPQHF. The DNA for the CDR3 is TGTGCCAGCAGGTCCACAGGGGGGGGCAATCAGCCCCAGCATTTT.

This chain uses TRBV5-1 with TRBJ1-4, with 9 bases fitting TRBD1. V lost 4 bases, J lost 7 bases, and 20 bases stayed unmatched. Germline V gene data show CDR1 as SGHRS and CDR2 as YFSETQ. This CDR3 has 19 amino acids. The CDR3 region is CASSIRQKRDRDFFEKLFF. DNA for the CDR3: TGCGCCAGCAGCATACGACAAAAAAGGGACAGGGATTTTTTTGAAAAACTGTTTTTT.

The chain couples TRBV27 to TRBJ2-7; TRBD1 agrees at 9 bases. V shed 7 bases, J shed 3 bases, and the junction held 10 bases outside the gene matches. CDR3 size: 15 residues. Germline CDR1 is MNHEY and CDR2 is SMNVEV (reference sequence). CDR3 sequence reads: CASTSPGQGDYEQYF. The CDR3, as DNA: TGTGCCAGCACATCTCCGGGACAGGGTGACTACGAGCAGTACTTC.

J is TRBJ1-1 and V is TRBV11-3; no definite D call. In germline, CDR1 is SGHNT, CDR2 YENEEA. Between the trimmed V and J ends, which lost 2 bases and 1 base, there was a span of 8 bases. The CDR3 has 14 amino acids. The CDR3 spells CASSLNAGNTEAFF. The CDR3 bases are TGTGCCAGCAGCTTAAATGCGGGGAACACTGAAGCTTTCTTT.

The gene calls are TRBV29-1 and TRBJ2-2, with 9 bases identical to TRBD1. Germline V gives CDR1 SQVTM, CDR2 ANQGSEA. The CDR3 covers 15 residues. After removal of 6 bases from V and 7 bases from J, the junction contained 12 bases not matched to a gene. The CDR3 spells CSVPRQGGTGGELFF. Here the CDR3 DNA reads TGCAGCGTCCCTCGACAGGGGGGAACGGGCGGGGAGCTGTTTTTT.

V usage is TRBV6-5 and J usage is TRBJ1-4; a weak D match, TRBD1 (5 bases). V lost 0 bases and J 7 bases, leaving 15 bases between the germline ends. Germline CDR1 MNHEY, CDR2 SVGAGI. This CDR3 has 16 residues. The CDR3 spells CASSYSPTDSAEKLFF. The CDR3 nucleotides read TGTGCCAGCAGTTACTCGCCGACAGATTCGGCTGAAAAACTGTTTTTT.

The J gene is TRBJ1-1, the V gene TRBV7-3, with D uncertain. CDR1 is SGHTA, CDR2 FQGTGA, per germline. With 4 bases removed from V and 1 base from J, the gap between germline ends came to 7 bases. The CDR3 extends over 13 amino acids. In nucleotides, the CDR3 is TGTGCCAGCAGCTCACCAGAGAACACTGAAGCTTTCTTT. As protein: CASSSPENTEAFF.

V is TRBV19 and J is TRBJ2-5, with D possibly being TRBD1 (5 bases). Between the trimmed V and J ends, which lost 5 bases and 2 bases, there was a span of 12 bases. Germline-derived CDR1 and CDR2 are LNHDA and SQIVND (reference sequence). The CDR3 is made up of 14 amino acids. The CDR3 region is CASSPQGVQETQYF. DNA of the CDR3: TGTGCCAGTAGTCCCCAGGGCGTACAAGAGACCCAGTACTTC.

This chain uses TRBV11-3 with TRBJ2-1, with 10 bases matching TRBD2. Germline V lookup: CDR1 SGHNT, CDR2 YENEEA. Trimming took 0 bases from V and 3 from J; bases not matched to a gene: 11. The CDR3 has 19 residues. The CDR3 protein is CASSLDPSGSPVGYNEQFF. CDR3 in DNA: TGTGCCAGCAGCTTAGATCCTAGCGGGAGCCCGGTGGGCTACAATGAGCAGTTCTTC.

The CDR3 spells CASSRDRGTSTDTQYF. CDR3 bases: TGTGCCAGCAGTAGGGACAGGGGTACTAGCACAGATACGCAGTATTTT. The V and J genes are TRBV2 and TRBJ2-3, with TRBD1 matching 10 bases. V gave up 5 bases and J gave up 0 bases; unmatched junction bases: 5. The CDR3 runs 16 residues. Germline lookup yields CDR1 SNHLY and CDR2 FYNNEI.

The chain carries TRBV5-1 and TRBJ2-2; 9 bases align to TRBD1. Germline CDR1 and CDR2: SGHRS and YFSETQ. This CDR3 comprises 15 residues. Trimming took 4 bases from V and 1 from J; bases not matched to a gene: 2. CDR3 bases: TGCGCCAGCAGCACGGGACAGGGGAACACCGGGGAGCTGTTTTTT. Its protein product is CASSTGQGNTGELFF.

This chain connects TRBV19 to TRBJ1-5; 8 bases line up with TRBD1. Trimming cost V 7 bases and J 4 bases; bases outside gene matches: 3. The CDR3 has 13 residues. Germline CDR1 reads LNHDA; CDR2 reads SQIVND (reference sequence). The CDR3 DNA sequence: TGTGCCAGTAACAGACAGGGGAATCAGCCCCAGCATTTT. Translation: CASNRQGNQPQHF.

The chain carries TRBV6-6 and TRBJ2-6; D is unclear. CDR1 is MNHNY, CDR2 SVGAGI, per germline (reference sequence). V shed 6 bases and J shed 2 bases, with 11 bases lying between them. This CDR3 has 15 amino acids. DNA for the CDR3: TGTGCCAGCAGCTTGCGGATAACTGGGGCCAACGTCCTGACTTTC. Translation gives CASSLRITGANVLTF.

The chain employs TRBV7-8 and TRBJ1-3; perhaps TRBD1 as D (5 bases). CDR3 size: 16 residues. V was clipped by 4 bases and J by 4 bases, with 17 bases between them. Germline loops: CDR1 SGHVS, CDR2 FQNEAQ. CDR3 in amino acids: CASSWEAGRSGNTIYF. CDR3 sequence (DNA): TGTGCCAGCAGCTGGGAAGCGGGGCGCTCGGGAAACACCATATATTTT. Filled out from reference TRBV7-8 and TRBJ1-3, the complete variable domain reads GAGVSQSPRYKVAKRGQDVALRCDPISGHVSLFWYQQALGQGPEFLTYFQNEAQLDKSGLPSDRFFAERPEGSVSTLKIQRTQQEDSAVYLCASSWEAGRSGNTIYFGEGSWLTVV.

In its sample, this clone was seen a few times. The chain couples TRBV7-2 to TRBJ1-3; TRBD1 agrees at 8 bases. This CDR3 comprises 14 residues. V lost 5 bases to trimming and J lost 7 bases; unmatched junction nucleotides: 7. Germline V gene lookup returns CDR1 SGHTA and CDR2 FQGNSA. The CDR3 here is CASSLGTGANTIYF. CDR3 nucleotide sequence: TGTGCCAGCAGCCTCGGGACAGGAGCGAACACCATATATTTT.

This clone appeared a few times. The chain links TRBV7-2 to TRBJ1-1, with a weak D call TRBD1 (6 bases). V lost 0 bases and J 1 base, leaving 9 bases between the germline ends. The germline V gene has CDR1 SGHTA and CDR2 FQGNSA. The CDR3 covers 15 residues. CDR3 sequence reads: CASSLAGHPNTEAFF. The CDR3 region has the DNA TGTGCCAGCAGCTTAGCGGGACACCCGAACACTGAAGCTTTCTTT.

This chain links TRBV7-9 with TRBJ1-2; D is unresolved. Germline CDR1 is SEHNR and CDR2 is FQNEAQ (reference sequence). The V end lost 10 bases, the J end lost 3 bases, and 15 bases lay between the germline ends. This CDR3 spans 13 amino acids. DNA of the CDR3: TGTGCCACCCTCTTGTCCCTCGACTATGGCTACACCTTC. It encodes CATLLSLDYGYTF.

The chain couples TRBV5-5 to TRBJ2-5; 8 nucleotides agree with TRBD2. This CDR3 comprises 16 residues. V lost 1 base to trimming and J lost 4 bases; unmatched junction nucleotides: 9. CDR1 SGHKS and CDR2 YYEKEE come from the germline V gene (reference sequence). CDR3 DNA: TGTGCCAGCAGCTTGTCTGGGACTAGATCCGGAGAGACCCAGTACTTC. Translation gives CASSLSGTRSGETQYF.

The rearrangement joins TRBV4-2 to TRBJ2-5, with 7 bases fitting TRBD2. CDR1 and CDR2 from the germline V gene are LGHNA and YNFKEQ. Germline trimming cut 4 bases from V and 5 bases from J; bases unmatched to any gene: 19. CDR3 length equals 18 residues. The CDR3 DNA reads TGTGCCAGCAGCCGAAGAGAGTACGGTCAGGGAGGGGAGGAGACCCAGTACTTC. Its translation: CASSRREYGQGGEETQYF.

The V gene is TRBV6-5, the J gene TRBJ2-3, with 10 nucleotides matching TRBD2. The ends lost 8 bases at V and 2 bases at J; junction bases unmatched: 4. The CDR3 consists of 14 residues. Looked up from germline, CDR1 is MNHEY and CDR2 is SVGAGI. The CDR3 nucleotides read TGTGCCAGCCATAGCGGGGGGACCACAGATACGCAGTATTTT. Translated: CASHSGGTTDTQYF.

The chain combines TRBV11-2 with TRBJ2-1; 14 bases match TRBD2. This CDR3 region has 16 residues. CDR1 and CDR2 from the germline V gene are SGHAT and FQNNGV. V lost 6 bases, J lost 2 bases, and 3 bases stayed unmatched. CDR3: CASRGTSGSPYNEQFF. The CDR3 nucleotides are TGTGCCAGCAGAGGGACTAGCGGGAGCCCCTACAATGAGCAGTTCTTC.

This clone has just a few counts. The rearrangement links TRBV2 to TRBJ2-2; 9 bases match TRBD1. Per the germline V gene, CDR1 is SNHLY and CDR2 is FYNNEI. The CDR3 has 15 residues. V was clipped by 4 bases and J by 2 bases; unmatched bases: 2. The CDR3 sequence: CASSAQGANTGELFF. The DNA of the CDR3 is TGTGCCAGCAGTGCACAGGGGGCTAACACCGGGGAGCTGTTTTTT.

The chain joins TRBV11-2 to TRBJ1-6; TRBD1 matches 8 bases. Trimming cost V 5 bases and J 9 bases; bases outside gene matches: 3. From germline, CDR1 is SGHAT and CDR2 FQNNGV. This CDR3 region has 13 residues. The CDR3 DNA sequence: TGTGCCAGCAGCCGACAGGGGCTTTCACCCCTCCACTTT. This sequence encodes CASSRQGLSPLHF.